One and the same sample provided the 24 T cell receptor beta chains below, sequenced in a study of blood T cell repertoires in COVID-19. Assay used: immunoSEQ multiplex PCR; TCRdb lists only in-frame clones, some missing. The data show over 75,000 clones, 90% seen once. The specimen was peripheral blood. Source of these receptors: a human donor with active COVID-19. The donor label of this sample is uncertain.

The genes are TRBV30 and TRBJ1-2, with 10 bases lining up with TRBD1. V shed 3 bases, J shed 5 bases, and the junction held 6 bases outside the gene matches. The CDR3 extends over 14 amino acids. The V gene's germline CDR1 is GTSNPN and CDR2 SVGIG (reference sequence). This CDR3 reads CAWRRTGGWYGYTF. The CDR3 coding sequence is TGTGCCTGGAGACGGACAGGGGGTTGGTATGGCTACACCTTC. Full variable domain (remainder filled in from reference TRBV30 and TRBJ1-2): SQTIHQWPATLVQPVGSPLSLECTVEGTSNPNLYWYRQAAGRGLQLLFYSVGIGQISSEVPQNLSASRPQDRQFILSSKKLLLSDSGFYLCAWRRTGGWYGYTFGSGTRLTVV.

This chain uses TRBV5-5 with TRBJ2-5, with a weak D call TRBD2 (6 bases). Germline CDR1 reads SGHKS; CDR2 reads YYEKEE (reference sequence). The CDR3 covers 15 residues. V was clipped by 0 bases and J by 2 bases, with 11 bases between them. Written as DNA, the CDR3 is TGTGCCAGCAGCTTGGCGGTAGCGGTACAAGAGACCCAGTACTTC. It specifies CASSLAVAVQETQYF.

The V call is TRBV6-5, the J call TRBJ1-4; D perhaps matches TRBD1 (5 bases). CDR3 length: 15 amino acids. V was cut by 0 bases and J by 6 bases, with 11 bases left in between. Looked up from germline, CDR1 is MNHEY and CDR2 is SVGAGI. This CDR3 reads CASSYSGGLDEKLFF. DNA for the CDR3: TGTGCCAGCAGTTACTCGGGGGGTTTGGATGAAAAACTGTTTTTT.

CDR3 amino acids: CATSRDRGTLNTEAFF. The CDR3 DNA reads as TGTGCCACCAGCAGAGATCGGGGGACCCTGAACACTGAAGCTTTCTTT. This chain links TRBV15 with TRBJ1-1; D may be TRBD1 (5 bases). The CDR3 has 16 amino acids. The V end lost 0 bases, the J end lost 0 bases, and 11 bases lay between the germline ends. Germline loops: CDR1 LNHNV, CDR2 YYDKDF (reference sequence). Full variable domain (outside the CDR3, taken from reference TRBV15 and TRBJ1-1): DAMVIQNPRYQVTQFGKPVTLSCSQTLNHNVMYWYQQKSSQAPKLLFHYYDKDFNNEADTPDNFQSRRPNTSFCFLDIRSPGLGDTAMYLCATSRDRGTLNTEAFFGQGTRLTVV.

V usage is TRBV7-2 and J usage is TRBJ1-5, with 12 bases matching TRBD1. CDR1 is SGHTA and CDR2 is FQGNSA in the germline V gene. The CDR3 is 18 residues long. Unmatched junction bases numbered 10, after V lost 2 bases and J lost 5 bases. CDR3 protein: CASSLSPGQGARHQPQHF. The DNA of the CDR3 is TGTGCCAGCAGCTTATCCCCGGGACAGGGGGCGCGGCATCAGCCCCAGCATTTT.

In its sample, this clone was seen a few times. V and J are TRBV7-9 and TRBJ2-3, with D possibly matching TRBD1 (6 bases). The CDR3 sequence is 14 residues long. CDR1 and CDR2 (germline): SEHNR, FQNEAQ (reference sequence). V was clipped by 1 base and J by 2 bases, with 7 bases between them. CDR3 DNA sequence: TGTGCCAGCAGCTTAGTGGGGGCCACAGATACGCAGTATTTT. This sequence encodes CASSLVGATDTQYF.

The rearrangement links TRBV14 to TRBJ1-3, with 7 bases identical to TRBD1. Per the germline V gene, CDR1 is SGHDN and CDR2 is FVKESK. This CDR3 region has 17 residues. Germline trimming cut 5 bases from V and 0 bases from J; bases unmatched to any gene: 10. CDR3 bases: TGTGCCAGCAGCAAGTTACAGGGGACCTACTCTGGAAACACCATATATTTT. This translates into CASSKLQGTYSGNTIYF.

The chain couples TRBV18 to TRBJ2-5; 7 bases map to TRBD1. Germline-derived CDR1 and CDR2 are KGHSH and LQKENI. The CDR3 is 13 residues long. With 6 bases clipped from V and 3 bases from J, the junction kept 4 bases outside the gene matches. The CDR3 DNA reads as TGTGCCAGCTCCCTGGGGACAGAAGAGACCCAGTACTTC. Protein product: CASSLGTEETQYF.

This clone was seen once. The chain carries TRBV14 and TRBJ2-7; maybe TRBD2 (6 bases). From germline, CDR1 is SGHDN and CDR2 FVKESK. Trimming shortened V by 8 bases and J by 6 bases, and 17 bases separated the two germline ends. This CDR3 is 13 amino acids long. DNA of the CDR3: TGTGCCAGCCAGAATGCGGGGTCAAGCGAGCAGTACTTC. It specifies CASQNAGSSEQYF.

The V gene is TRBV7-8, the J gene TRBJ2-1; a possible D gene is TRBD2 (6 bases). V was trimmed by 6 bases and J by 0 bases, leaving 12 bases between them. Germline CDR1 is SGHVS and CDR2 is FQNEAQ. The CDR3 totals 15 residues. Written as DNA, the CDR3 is TGTGCCAGCAGGCTGGGGACTGTCTCCTACAATGAGCAGTTCTTC. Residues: CASRLGTVSYNEQFF.

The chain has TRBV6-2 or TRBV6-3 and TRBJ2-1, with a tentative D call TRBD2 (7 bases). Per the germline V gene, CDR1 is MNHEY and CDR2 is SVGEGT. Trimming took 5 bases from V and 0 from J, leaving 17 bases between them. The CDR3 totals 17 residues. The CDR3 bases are TGTGCCAGCAGTAACCCTGGGAGGGGGAGCTCCTACAATGAGCAGTTCTTC. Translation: CASSNPGRGSSYNEQFF.

CDR3 sequence: CASSFYGQDQETQYF. CDR3 bases: TGTGCCAGCAGCTTTTACGGACAGGACCAAGAGACCCAGTACTTC. V is TRBV7-9 and J is TRBJ2-5, with 7 bases lining up with TRBD1. Germline trimming cut 3 bases from V and 0 bases from J; bases unmatched to any gene: 4. The germline V gene encodes CDR1 SEHNR and CDR2 FQNEAQ (reference sequence). This CDR3 has 15 residues.

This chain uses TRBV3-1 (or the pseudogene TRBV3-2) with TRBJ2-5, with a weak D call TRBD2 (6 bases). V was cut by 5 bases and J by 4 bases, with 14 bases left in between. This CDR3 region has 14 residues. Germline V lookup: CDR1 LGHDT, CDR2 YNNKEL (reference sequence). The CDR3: CASSNRLDRETQYF. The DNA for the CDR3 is TGTGCCAGCAGCAATCGACTAGATCGAGAGACCCAGTACTTC.

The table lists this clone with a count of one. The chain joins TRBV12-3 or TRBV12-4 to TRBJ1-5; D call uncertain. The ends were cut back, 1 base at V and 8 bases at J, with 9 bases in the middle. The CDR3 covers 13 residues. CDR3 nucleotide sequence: TGTGCCAGCAGTTTAGGAGGTGAGAAGCCCCAGCATTTT. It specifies CASSLGGEKPQHF.

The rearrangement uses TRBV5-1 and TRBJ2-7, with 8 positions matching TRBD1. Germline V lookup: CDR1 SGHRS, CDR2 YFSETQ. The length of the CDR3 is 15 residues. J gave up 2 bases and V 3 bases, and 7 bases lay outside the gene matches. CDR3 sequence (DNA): TGCGCCAGCAGCTGGTACGGGACAGGAGCCTACGAGCAGTACTTC. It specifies CASSWYGTGAYEQYF.

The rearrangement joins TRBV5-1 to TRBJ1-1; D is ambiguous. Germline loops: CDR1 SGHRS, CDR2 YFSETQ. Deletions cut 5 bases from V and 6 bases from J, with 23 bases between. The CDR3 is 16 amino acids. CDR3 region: CASRSVVRVGRAEAFF. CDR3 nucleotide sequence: TGCGCCAGCAGGTCTGTTGTGAGGGTAGGGAGAGCTGAAGCTTTCTTT. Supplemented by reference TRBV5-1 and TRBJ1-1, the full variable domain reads KAGVTQTPRYLIKTRGQQVTLSCSPISGHRSVSWYQQTPGQGLQFLFEYFSETQRNKGNFPGRFSGRQFSNSRSEMNVSTLELGDSALYLCASRSVVRVGRAEAFFGQGTRLTVV.

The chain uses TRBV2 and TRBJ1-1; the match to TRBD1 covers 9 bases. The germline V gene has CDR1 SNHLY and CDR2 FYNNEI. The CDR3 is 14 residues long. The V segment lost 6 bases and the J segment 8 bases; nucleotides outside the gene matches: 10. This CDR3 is CASSLGQGRKEAFF. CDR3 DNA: TGTGCCAGCAGCCTGGGACAGGGCAGGAAAGAAGCTTTCTTT. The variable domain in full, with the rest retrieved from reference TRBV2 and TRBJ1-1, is EPEVTQTPSHQVTQMGQEVILRCVPISNHLYFYWYRQILGQKVEFLVSFYNNEISEKSEIFDDQFSVERPDGSNFTLKIRSTKLEDSAMYFCASSLGQGRKEAFFGQGTRLTVV.

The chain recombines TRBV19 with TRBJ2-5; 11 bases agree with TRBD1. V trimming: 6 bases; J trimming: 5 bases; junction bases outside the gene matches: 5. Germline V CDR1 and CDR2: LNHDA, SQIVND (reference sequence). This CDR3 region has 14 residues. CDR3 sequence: CASRAGTGGETQYF. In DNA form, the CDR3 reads TGTGCCAGTAGAGCCGGGACAGGGGGGGAGACCCAGTACTTC.

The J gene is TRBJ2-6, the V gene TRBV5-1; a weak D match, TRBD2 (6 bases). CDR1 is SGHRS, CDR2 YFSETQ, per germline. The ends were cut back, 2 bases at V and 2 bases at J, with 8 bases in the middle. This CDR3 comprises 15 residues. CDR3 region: CASSFGGTGANVLTF. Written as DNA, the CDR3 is TGCGCCAGCAGCTTCGGGGGAACTGGGGCCAACGTCCTGACTTTC.

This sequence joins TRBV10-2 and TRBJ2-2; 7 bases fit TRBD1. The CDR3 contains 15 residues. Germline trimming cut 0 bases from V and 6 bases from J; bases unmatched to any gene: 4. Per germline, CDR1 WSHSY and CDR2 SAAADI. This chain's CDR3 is CASSESRGRSGELFF. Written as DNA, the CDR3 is TGCGCCAGCAGTGAGTCGAGGGGGCGGTCCGGGGAGCTGTTTTTT.

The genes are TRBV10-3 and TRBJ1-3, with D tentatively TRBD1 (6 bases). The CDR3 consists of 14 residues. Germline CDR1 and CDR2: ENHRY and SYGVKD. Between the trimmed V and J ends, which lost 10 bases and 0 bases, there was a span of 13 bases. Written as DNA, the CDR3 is TGTGCCACCGGACAGTCGAACTCTGGAAACACCATATATTTT. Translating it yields CATGQSNSGNTIYF.

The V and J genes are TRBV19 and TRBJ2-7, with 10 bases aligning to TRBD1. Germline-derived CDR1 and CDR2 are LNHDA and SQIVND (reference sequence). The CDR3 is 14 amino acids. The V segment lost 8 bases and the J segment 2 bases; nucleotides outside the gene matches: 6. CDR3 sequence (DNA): TGTGCCAGTTCAGGGACAGGGGATACCTACGAGCAGTACTTC. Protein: CASSGTGDTYEQYF.

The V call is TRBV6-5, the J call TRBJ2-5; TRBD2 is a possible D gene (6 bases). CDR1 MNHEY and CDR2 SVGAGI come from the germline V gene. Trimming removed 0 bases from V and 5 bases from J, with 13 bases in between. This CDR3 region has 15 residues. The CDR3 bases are TGTGCCAGCAGTTACTCACCGGTGGGGAGGGAGACCCAGTACTTC. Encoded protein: CASSYSPVGRETQYF.

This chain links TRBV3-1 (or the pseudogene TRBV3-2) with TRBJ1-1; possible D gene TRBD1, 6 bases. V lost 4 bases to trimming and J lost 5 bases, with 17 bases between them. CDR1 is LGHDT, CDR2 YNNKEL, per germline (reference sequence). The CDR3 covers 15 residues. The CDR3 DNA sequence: TGTGCCAGCAGCCCCCCTACAGGGAAGGGGACTGAAGCTTTCTTT. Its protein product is CASSPPTGKGTEAFF.